These 28 T cell receptor beta chains were sequenced from one sample in a study of human T cells and chemical hapten exposure. As to time point: patch test 3, about 24 weeks after DPC sensitization. Treatment noted: therapeutic diphenylcyclopropenone sensitization with weekly scalp DPC. Each CDR3 protein is one row after TCRdb ran MiXCR on the RACE reads. Found here are over 55,000 distinct CDR3 sequences, around 10% of them singletons; the top ten hold approximately 1.4%. Sample: whole blood, taken in connection with sensitization to the hapten diphenylcyclopropenone (DPC). These receptors were taken from a woman aged 45 to 65 with alopecia areata. Some clones in this sample may be carry-over from other donors' samples.

This clonotype has a count of ten or more. The chain has TRBV6-5 and TRBJ2-7; 9 bases map to TRBD1. The CDR3 is 13 amino acids. Germline CDR1 and CDR2: MNHEY and SVGAGI. V shed 4 bases and J 5 bases; nucleotides not matched to a gene: 3. CDR3 sequence (DNA): TGTGCCAGCAGTTGGCGGGACAGGGACGAGCAGTACTTC. It yields the protein CASSWRDRDEQYF.

The chain uses TRBV4-3 and TRBJ1-1; no reliable D call. The germline V gene has CDR1 LGHNA and CDR2 YSLEER. The CDR3 runs to 15 residues. V shed 0 bases and J shed 5 bases, with 13 bases lying between them. CDR3 nucleotides: TGCGCCAGCAGCCAAGAGGTTGAGGAGGGAACTGAAGCTTTCTTT. It encodes CASSQEVEEGTEAFF.

The J gene is TRBJ1-1, the V gene TRBV3-1; tentatively, D is TRBD1 (5 bases). The germline V and J ends were trimmed by 0 bases and 11 bases, with 13 bases remaining between them. The CDR3 is made up of 13 amino acids. Germline V lookup: CDR1 LGHDT, CDR2 YNNKEL (reference sequence). CDR3 loop: CASSQDNQGLAFF. The CDR3, as DNA: TGTGCCAGCAGCCAAGATAACCAGGGTTTGGCTTTCTTT.

This clonotype was recorded only once. This sequence may be a read error, since a much larger clone differs from it by one base. The V and J genes are TRBV4-2 and TRBJ1-6, with TRBD1 as a possible D gene (5 bases). In germline, CDR1 is LGHNA, CDR2 YNFKEQ. This CDR3 is 18 amino acids long. The CDR3 region has the DNA TGTGTCAGCAGCCAAGCCATTTTAGGGGACTCCTATAATTCACCCCTCCACTTT. It specifies CVSSQAILGDSYNSPLHF.

This chain links TRBV6-5 with TRBJ2-2, with 7 bases matching TRBD1. This CDR3 has 15 amino acids. V dropped 6 bases and J dropped 5; count of bases not matched to a gene: 9. Germline-derived CDR1 and CDR2 are MNHEY and SVGAGI. CDR3 nucleotide sequence: TGTGCCAGCAGCCGACAGGGTATTCGAACCGGGGAGCTGTTTTTT. Translation gives CASSRQGIRTGELFF.

This clonotype was counted ten times or more. V gene TRBV28 combines with J gene TRBJ2-5; 8 nucleotides agree with TRBD2. Trimming took 5 bases from V and 4 from J; bases not matched to a gene: 12. Germline V gene lookup returns CDR1 MDHEN and CDR2 SYDVKM. This CDR3 has 16 amino acids. CDR3 sequence (DNA): TGTGCCAGCAGTCCCGTCCCGGGAGGGCCGGTAGAGACCCAGTACTTC. Its protein is CASSPVPGGPVETQYF.

The sample holds many counts of this clonotype. The chain is built from TRBV2 and TRBJ1-5; no firm D call. CDR3 size: 14 residues. V lost 2 bases to trimming and J lost 0 bases, with 5 bases between them. CDR1 is SNHLY and CDR2 is FYNNEI in the germline V gene. Here the CDR3 DNA reads TGTGCCAGCAGTGAAATGGGTAGCAATCAGCCCCAGCATTTT. This codes for CASSEMGSNQPQHF.

This clonotype appeared many times. This rearrangement joins TRBV28 to TRBJ2-7, with a possible D match to TRBD2 (5 bases). The germline gives CDR1 MDHEN, CDR2 SYDVKM. The ends were cut back, 5 bases at V and 4 bases at J, with 9 bases in the middle. There are 12 residues in the CDR3. CDR3 in DNA: TGTGCCAGCAGTCTCGGGGTTTACGAGCAGTACTTC. Its translation is CASSLGVYEQYF.

V and J are TRBV5-5 and TRBJ1-1; TRBD1 aligns across 8 bases. Germline V gene lookup returns CDR1 SGHKS and CDR2 YYEKEE (reference sequence). The length of the CDR3 is 15 residues. The junction had 11 bases not matched to a gene; V was cut back by 4 bases and J by 6 bases. CDR3 amino acids: CASSKLTGVLAEAFF. The CDR3 bases are TGTGCCAGCAGCAAATTGACAGGGGTGTTGGCTGAAGCTTTCTTT.

This chain joins TRBV5-4 and TRBJ1-2; TRBD1 is a possible D gene (6 bases). This CDR3 comprises 14 residues. V gave up 6 bases and J gave up 5 bases, with 17 bases separating them. Per germline, CDR1 SGHNT and CDR2 YYREEE (reference sequence). The CDR3 region is CASTTGGAQYGYTF. The CDR3 DNA reads as TGTGCCAGCACAACCGGGGGGGCCCAATATGGCTACACCTTC.

This clonotype came up a few times. In nucleotides, the CDR3 is TGTGCCAGCAGCCCCGGGAGCTCTGGGGCCAACGTCCTGACTTTC. This codes for CASSPGSSGANVLTF. The chain couples TRBV28 to TRBJ2-6; D perhaps matches TRBD2 (6 bases). Trimming removed 6 bases at V and 0 bases at J, with 9 bases between. Germline V lookup: CDR1 MDHEN, CDR2 SYDVKM. The length of the CDR3 is 15 residues.

This clonotype was counted at least ten times. This sequence joins TRBV28 and TRBJ1-5; a possible D gene is TRBD1 (6 bases). V gave up 2 bases and J gave up 7 bases, with 15 bases separating them. CDR1 and CDR2 (germline): MDHEN, SYDVKM. The CDR3 is made up of 15 amino acids. CDR3 DNA sequence: TGTGCCAGCAGTTTAGGGCAAGGGGGTGGGCAGCCCCAGCATTTT. Its translation is CASSLGQGGGQPQHF.

This clonotype was counted ten times or more. V gene TRBV28 combines with J gene TRBJ1-2; D possibly corresponds to TRBD1 (6 bases). V was cut by 4 bases and J by 4 bases, with 13 bases left in between. The germline CDR1 and CDR2 sequences are MDHEN and SYDVKM. The CDR3 has 14 amino acids. Here the CDR3 reads CASSSHRVAYGYTF. The DNA of the CDR3 is TGTGCCAGCAGTTCTCACAGGGTAGCCTATGGCTACACCTTC.

At least ten counts were recorded for this clonotype. The chain couples TRBV13 to TRBJ2-7; possibly TRBD1 for D (6 bases). V was shortened by 5 bases and J by 3 bases, with 11 bases between the two germline ends. The CDR3 is 13 amino acids. The germline gives CDR1 PRHDT, CDR2 FYEKMQ (reference sequence). The CDR3 is CASSRQEDYEQYF. The CDR3 region has the DNA TGTGCCAGCAGCCGACAGGAAGACTACGAGCAGTACTTC.

This clonotype has ten or more counts. The chain is built from TRBV6-5 and TRBJ1-4; possible D gene TRBD1, 6 bases. V lost 2 bases, J lost 2 bases, and 9 bases lay in between. CDR1 MNHEY and CDR2 SVGAGI come from the germline V gene. This CDR3 is built from 15 residues. The CDR3, as DNA: TGTGCCAGCAGTTACGGGACAACGACTAATGAAAAACTGTTTTTT. Translation: CASSYGTTTNEKLFF.

This clonotype was counted only a few times. The chain uses TRBV5-4 and TRBJ2-2; 8 bases align to TRBD1. Germline values: CDR1 SGHNT, CDR2 YYREEE (reference sequence). V shed 7 bases, J shed 6 bases, and the junction held 8 bases outside the gene matches. The CDR3 extends over 14 amino acids. CDR3 loop: CASEGQGISGELFF. The CDR3 DNA sequence: TGTGCCAGCGAAGGACAGGGTATTTCCGGGGAGCTGTTTTTT.

This clonotype was observed at least ten times. The chain couples TRBV12-3 or TRBV12-4 to TRBJ1-1; D perhaps matches TRBD1 (5 bases). Trimming shortened V by 5 bases and J by 5 bases, and 9 bases separated the two germline ends. This CDR3 is built from 12 residues. In DNA, the CDR3 is TGTGCCAGCAGTCCCGGGGGTACTGAAGCTTTCTTT. It is translated as CASSPGGTEAFF.

This clonotype appeared many times. The chain links TRBV29-1 to TRBJ2-3; no reliable D call. Germline loops: CDR1 SQVTM, CDR2 ANQGSEA. Deletions cut 4 bases from V and 3 bases from J, with 11 bases between. This CDR3 region has 13 residues. The CDR3 loop reads CSVGGRQTDTQYF. The CDR3 DNA reads as TGCAGCGTTGGGGGTCGACAAACAGATACGCAGTATTTT.

This clonotype was counted many times. This chain links TRBV29-1 with TRBJ1-5; no firm D call. The V gene's germline CDR1 is SQVTM and CDR2 ANQGSEA. There are 9 residues in the CDR3. V gave up 4 bases and J gave up 10 bases, with 5 bases separating them. The CDR3 nucleotides are TGCAGCGTTGGCTATCCCCAGCATTTT. The encoded protein is CSVGYPQHF.

In this sample, this clonotype turned up a few times. The genes are TRBV3-1 and TRBJ2-3; 10 nucleotides agree with TRBD1. The CDR3 is made up of 16 amino acids. V lost 3 bases, J lost 1 base, and 4 bases stayed unmatched. Germline V lookup: CDR1 LGHDT, CDR2 YNNKEL (reference sequence). CDR3 in amino acids: CASSHRGTGGTDTQYF. CDR3 nucleotides: TGTGCCAGCAGCCATCGCGGGACAGGGGGCACAGATACGCAGTATTTT.

The table lists this clonotype with many counts. An end of the junction does not agree with germline; a read error may underlie this. The chain links TRBV28 to TRBJ2-5; no clear D gene. The germline V gene has CDR1 MDHEN and CDR2 SYDVKM. The CDR3 runs 12 residues. Here the CDR3 reads CASSFSQGTQYF. CDR3 nucleotide sequence: TGTGCCAGCAGTTTCTCCCAAGGGACCCAGTACTTC.

This clonotype was detected a few times. The J gene is TRBJ1-1, the V gene TRBV6-5; D call uncertain. V lost 5 bases to trimming and J lost 7 bases, with 11 bases between them. The V gene's germline CDR1 is MNHEY and CDR2 SVGAGI. The CDR3 spans 12 residues. In DNA form, the CDR3 reads TGTGCCAGCAGTATTGGGATGGGTGAAGCTTTCTTT. Its protein is CASSIGMGEAFF.

This chain uses TRBV12-3 or TRBV12-4 with TRBJ2-5; a possible D gene is TRBD2 (5 bases). V was clipped by 0 bases and J by 1 base, with 9 bases between them. The CDR3 spans 15 residues. CDR3 DNA: TGTGCCAGCAGTTTAGCGGGAGCGGTCCAAGAGACCCAGTACTTC. Its protein product is CASSLAGAVQETQYF.

V usage is TRBV7-2 and J usage is TRBJ2-1; weak D call: TRBD2 (5 bases). Germline CDR1 is SGHTA and CDR2 is FQGNSA. Between the trimmed V and J ends, which lost 1 base and 0 bases, there was a span of 10 bases. The length of the CDR3 is 16 residues. The CDR3: CASSLVSGSSYNEQFF. The CDR3 DNA reads as TGTGCCAGCAGCTTAGTGAGCGGTAGCTCCTACAATGAGCAGTTCTTC.

The J gene is TRBJ1-4, the V gene TRBV3-1; no clear D gene. This CDR3 is built from 13 residues. The V end lost 5 bases, the J end lost 2 bases, and 6 bases lay between the germline ends. The V gene's germline CDR1 is LGHDT and CDR2 YNNKEL (reference sequence). The DNA of the CDR3 is TGTGCCAGCAGCAGGCTCACTAATGAAAAACTGTTTTTT. Translated, it gives CASSRLTNEKLFF.

This clonotype has a handful of counts. V is TRBV28 and J is TRBJ2-7, with unresolved D. The V and J ends lost 2 bases and 3 bases respectively, with 5 bases between them. Germline CDR1 is MDHEN and CDR2 is SYDVKM. The length of the CDR3 is 12 residues. The CDR3 region has the DNA TGTGCCAGCAGTTTACCGGGCTACGAGCAGTACTTC. This gives the protein CASSLPGYEQYF.

This clonotype turned up a few times. The chain employs TRBV29-1 and TRBJ2-6; the D is unclear. Germline V CDR1 and CDR2: SQVTM, ANQGSEA. The CDR3 is made up of 13 amino acids. The V gene lost 3 bases and the J gene lost 2 bases, with 5 bases spanning the gap. The CDR3 sequence: CSVEVAGANVLTF. Written as DNA, the CDR3 is TGCAGCGTTGAGGTAGCTGGGGCCAACGTCCTGACTTTC.

The rearrangement uses TRBV2 and TRBJ1-4; tentative D call: TRBD1 (5 bases). The length of the CDR3 is 10 residues. Germline V gives CDR1 SNHLY, CDR2 FYNNEI. V lost 10 bases and J lost 7, with 7 bases in between. DNA for the CDR3: TGTGCCACCGGGACTGAAAAACTGTTTTTT. Translation: CATGTEKLFF.